This T cell receptor beta chain appears in the sequencing data of a study of blood T cell repertoires in COVID-19. Looking at the study overall: Sites across the United States, Italy and Spain contributed samples from acute and convalescent COVID-19. PBMCs, B-cell-depleted T cells, or T cells provided the cDNA or gDNA that made up the material.

In the authors' methods: Amplification of reference gene primers was used by the study to estimate nucleated cell counts. This table comes from immunoSEQ multiplex PCR, and its TCRdb copy is limited to in-frame clones, with some not included. V and J calls plus clone size are reproduced from that table; the DNA served to infer D and trimming. The sample contains fewer than 350,000 clones, over 80% of which appear only once. In this sample, this clone turned up once. The clonotype comes from a woman aged 45-65 years with active or convalescent COVID-19. Sequenced input: peripheral blood.

The CDR3 is CASSLGLAGVGEQYF. Written as DNA, the CDR3 is TGTGCCAGCAGCTTAGGACTAGCCGGGGTCGGCGAGCAGTACTTC. The chain is built from TRBV11-2 and TRBJ2-7; 7 nucleotides align to TRBD2. CDR3 length equals 15 residues. Per germline, CDR1 SGHAT and CDR2 FQNNGV. V trimming: 1 base; J trimming: 6 bases; junction bases outside the gene matches: 9.